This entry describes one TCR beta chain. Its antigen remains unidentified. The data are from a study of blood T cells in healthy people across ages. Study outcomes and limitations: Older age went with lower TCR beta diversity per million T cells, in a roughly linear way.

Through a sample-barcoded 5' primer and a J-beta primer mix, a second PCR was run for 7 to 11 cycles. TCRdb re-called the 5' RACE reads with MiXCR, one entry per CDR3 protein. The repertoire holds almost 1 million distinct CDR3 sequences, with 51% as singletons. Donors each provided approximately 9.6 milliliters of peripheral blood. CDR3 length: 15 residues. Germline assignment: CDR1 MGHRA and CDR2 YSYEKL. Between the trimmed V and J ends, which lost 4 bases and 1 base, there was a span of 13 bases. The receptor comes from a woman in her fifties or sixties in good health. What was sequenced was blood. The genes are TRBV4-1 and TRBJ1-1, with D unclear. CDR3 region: CASSLKGNGNTEAFF. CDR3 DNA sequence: TGCGCCAGCAGCCTGAAGGGAAACGGGAACACTGAAGCTTTCTTT.